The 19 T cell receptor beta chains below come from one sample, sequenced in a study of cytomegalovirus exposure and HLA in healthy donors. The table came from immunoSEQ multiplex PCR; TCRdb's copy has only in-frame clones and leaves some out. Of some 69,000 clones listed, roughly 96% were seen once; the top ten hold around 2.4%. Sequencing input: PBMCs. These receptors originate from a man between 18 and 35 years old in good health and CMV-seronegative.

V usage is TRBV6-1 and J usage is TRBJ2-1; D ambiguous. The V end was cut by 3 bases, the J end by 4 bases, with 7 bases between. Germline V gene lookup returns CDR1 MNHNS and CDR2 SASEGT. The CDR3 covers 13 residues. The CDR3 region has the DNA TGTGCCAGCAGTGACCCAGGATACAATGAGCAGTTCTTC. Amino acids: CASSDPGYNEQFF.

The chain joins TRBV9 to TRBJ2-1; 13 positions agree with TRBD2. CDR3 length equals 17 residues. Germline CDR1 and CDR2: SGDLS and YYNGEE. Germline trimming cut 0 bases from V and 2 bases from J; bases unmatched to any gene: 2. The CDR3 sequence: CASSVGLAGGAYNEQFF. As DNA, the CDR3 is TGTGCCAGCAGCGTAGGACTAGCGGGAGGAGCCTACAATGAGCAGTTCTTC.

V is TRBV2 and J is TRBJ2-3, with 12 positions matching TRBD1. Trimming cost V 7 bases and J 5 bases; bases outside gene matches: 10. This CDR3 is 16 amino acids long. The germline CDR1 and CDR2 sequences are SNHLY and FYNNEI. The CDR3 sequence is CASTTQGTGGRDTQYF. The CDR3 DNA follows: TGTGCCAGCACCACCCAGGGGACAGGGGGCCGAGATACGCAGTATTTT.

CDR3 in amino acids: CASSQVAGVTQPQHF. The CDR3 DNA reads TGTGCCAGCAGCCAAGTAGCAGGGGTAACTCAGCCCCAGCATTTT. The rearrangement links TRBV4-2 to TRBJ1-5; D possibly corresponds to TRBD1 (6 bases). Germline lookup yields CDR1 LGHNA and CDR2 YNFKEQ. There are 15 residues in the CDR3. Trimming took 1 base from V and 6 from J, leaving 13 bases between them.

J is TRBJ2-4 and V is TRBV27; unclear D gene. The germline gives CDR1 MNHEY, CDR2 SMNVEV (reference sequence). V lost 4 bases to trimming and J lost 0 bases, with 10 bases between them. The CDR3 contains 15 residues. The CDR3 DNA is TGTGCCAGCAGTTCTCGGGTTCCAGCCAAAAACATTCAGTACTTC. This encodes CASSSRVPAKNIQYF.

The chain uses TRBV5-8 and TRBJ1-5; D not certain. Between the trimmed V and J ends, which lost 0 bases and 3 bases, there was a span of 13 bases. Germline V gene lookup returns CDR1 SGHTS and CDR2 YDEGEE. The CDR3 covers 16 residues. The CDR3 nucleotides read TGTGCCAGCAGCTTGGCTGGGCAGGCGTACAATCAGCCCCAGCATTTT. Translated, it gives CASSLAGQAYNQPQHF.

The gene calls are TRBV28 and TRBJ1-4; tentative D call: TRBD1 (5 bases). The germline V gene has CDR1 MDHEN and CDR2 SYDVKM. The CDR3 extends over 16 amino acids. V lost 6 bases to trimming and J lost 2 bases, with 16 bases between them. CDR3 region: CASSSPLGPTNEKLFF. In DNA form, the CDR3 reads TGTGCCAGCAGCTCCCCATTGGGGCCTACTAATGAAAAACTGTTTTTT.

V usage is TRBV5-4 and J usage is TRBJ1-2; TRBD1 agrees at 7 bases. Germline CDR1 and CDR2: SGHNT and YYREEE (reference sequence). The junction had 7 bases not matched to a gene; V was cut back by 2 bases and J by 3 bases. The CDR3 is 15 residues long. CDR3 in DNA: TGTGCCAGCAGCTTTGATTCCGGGACAGACTATGGCTACACCTTC. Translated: CASSFDSGTDYGYTF.

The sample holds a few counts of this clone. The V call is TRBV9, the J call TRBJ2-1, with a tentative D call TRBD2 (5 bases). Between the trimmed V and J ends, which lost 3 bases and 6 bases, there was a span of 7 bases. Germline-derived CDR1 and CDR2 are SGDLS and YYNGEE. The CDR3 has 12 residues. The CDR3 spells CASSGTSNEQFF. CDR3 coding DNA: TGTGCCAGCAGCGGAACTAGCAATGAGCAGTTCTTC.

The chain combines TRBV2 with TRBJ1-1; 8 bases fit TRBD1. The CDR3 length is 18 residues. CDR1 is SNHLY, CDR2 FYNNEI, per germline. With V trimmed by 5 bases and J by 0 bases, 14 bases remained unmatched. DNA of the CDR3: TGTGCCAGCAGTTTTTCGGACAGGGTTATATACATGAACACTGAAGCTTTCTTT. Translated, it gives CASSFSDRVIYMNTEAFF.

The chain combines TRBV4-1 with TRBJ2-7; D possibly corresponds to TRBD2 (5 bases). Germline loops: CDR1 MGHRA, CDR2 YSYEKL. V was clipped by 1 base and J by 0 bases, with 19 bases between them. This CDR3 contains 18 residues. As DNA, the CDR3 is TGCGCCAGCAGCCAAGTGATAGTGAGTACGCGGGCCTCCTACGAGCAGTACTTC. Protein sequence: CASSQVIVSTRASYEQYF.

As DNA, the CDR3 is TGTGCCAGCAGTTACGGGAGAGCGATAACACAAGAGACCCAGTACTTC. Its protein is CASSYGRAITQETQYF. The chain uses TRBV6-5 and TRBJ2-5; tentatively, D is TRBD2 (5 bases). The CDR3 spans 16 residues. Per germline, CDR1 MNHEY and CDR2 SVGAGI. Between the trimmed V and J ends, which lost 2 bases and 2 bases, there was a span of 15 bases.

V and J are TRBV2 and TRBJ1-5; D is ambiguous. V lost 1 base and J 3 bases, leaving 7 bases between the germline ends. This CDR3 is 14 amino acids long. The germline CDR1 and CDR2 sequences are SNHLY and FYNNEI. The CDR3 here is CASSEGAANQPQHF. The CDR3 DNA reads TGTGCCAGCAGTGAAGGGGCAGCCAATCAGCCCCAGCATTTT.

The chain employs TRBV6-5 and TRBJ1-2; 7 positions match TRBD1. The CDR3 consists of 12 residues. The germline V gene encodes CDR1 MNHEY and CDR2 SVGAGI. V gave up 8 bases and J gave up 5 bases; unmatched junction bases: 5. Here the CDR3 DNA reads TGTGCCAGCCAGGACAGGTTGTATGGCTACACCTTC. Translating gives CASQDRLYGYTF.

Written as DNA, the CDR3 is TGCAGTGCTCTAGGAGGGTACGAGCAGTACTTC. It yields the protein CSALGGYEQYF. V is TRBV20-1 and J is TRBJ2-7; perhaps TRBD2 as D (6 bases). Germline values: CDR1 DFQATT, CDR2 SNEGSKA (reference sequence). The CDR3 length is 11 residues. The V end lost 5 bases, the J end lost 4 bases, and 9 bases lay between the germline ends.

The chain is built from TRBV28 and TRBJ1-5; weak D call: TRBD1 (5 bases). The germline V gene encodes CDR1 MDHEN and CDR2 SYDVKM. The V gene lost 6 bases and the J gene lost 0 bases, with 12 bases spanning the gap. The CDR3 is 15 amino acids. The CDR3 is CASRTEKYSNQPQHF. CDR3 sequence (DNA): TGTGCCAGCAGGACAGAGAAATATAGCAATCAGCCCCAGCATTTT.

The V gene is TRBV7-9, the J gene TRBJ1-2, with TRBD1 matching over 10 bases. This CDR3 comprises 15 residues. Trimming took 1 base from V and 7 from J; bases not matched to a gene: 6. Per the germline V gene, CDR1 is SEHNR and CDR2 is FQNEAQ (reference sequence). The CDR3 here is CASSLGGTGDGGYTF. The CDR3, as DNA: TGTGCCAGCAGCTTAGGAGGGACAGGGGATGGTGGCTACACCTTC.

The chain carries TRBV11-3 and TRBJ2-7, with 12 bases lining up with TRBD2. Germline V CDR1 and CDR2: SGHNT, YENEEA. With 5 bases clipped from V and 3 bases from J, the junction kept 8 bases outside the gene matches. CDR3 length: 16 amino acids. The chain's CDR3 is CASSERTSGDHYEQYF. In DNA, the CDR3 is TGTGCCAGCAGCGAACGGACTAGCGGGGACCACTACGAGCAGTACTTC.

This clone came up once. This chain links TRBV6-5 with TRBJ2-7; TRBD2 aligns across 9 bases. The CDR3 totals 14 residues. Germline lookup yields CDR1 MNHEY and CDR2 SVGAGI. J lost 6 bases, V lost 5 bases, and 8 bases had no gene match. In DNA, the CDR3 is TGTGCCAGCAGTGAACGCGGGAGGGCGGTCGAGCAGTACTTC. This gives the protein CASSERGRAVEQYF.